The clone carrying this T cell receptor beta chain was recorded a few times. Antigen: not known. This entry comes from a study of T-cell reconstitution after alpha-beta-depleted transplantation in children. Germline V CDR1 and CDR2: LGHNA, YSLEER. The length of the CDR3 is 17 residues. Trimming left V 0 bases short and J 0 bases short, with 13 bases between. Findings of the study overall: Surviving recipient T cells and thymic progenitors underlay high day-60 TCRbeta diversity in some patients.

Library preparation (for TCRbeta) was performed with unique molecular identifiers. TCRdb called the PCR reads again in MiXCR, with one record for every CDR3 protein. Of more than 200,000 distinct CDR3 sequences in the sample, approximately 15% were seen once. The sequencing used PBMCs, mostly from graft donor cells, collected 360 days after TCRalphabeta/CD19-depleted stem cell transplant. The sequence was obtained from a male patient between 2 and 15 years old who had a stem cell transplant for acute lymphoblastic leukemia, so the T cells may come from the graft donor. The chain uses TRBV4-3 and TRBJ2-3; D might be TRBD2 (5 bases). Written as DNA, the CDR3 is TGCGCCAGCAGCCAAGATTTAGCGAGAACTAGCACAGATACGCAGTATTTT. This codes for CASSQDLARTSTDTQYF.